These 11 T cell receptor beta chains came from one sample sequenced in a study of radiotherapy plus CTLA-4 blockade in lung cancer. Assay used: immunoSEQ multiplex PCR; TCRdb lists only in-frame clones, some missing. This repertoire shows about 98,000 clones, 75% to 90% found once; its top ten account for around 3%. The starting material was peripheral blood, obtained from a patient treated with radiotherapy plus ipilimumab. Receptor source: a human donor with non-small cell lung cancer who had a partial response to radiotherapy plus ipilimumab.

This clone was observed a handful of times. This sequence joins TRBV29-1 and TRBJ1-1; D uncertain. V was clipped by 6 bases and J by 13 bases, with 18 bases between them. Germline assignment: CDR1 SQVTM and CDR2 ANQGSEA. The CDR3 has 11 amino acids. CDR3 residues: CSVYSEDSGFF. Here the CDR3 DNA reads TGCAGCGTCTATTCGGAGGACTCCGGTTTCTTT.

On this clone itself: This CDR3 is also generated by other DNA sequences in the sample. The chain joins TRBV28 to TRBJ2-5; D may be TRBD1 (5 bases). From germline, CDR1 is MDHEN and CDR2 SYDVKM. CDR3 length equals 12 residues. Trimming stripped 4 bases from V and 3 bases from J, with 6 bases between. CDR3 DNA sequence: TGTGCCAGCAGTTCAGGGAAAGAGACCCAGTACTTC. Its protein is CASSSGKETQYF.

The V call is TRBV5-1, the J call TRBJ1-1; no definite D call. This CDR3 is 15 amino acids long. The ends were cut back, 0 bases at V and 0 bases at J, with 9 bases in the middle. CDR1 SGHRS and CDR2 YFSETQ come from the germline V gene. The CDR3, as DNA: TGCGCCAGCAGCTTGGATAGCAGCATGAACACTGAAGCTTTCTTT. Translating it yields CASSLDSSMNTEAFF.

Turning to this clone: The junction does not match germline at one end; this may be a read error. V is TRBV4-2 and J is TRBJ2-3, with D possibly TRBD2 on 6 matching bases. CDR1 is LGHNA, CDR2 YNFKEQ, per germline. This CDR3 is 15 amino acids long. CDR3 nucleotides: TGTGCCAGCAGCCGAACGGGGGTCAGCATAGATACGCAGTATTTT. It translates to CASSRTGVSIDTQYF.

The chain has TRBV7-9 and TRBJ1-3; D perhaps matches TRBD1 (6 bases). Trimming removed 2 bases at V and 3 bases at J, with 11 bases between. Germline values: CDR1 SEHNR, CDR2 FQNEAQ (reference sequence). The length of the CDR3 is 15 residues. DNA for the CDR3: TGTGCCAGCAGCTTAAGGGGGGGCTTTGGAAACACCATATATTTT. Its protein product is CASSLRGGFGNTIYF.

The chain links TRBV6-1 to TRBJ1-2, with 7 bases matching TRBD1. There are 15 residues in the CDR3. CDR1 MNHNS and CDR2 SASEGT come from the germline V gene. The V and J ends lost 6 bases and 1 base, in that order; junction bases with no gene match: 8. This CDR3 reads CASRDTGAGNYGYTF. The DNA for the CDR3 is TGTGCCAGCAGGGATACAGGGGCGGGTAACTATGGCTACACCTTC.

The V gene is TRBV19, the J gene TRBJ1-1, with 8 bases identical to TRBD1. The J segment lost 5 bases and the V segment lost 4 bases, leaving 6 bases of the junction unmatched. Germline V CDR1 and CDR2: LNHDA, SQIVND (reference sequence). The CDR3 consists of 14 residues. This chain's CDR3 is CASSNHRGSTEAFF. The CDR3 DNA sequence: TGTGCCAGTAGTAACCACAGGGGGAGTACTGAAGCTTTCTTT.

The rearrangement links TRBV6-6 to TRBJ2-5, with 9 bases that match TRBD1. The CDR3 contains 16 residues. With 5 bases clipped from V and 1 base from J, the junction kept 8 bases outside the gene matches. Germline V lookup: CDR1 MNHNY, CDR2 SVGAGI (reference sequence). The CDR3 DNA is TGTGCCAGCAGTAAATTGACAGGGGGGGGCCAAGAGACCCAGTACTTC. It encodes CASSKLTGGGQETQYF.

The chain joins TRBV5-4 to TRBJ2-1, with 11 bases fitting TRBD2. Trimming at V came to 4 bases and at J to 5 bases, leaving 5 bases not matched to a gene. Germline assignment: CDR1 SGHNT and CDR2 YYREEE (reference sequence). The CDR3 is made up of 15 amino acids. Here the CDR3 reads CASSGGLAADNEQFF. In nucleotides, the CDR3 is TGTGCCAGCAGCGGGGGACTAGCGGCCGACAATGAGCAGTTCTTC.

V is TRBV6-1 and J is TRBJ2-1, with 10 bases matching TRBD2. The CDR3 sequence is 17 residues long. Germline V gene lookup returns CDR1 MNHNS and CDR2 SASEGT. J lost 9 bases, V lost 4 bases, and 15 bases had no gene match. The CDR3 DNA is TGTGCCAGCAGTGCACCCCCGGGACTAGCGACCAAGGGTGAGCAGTTCTTC. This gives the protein CASSAPPGLATKGEQFF.

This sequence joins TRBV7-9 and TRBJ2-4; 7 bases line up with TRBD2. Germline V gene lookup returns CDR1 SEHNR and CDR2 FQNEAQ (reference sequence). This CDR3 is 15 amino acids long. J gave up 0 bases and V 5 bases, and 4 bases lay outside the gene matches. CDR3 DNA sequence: TGTGCCAGCAGCCCCCCGGGGGGAGCCAAAAACATTCAGTACTTC. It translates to CASSPPGGAKNIQYF.